These 22 T cell receptor beta chains share one sample of origin, sequenced in a study of blood T cell repertoires in COVID-19. The data were produced by immunoSEQ multiplex PCR, yet TCRdb's version contains in-frame clones alone and is incomplete. The table shows 200,000 to 250,000 clones, with approximately 80% occurring only once. Sequenced: peripheral blood. The receptors shown here come from a woman older than 75 with active or convalescent COVID-19.

This clone has a single count. The chain combines TRBV5-1 with TRBJ2-7; 11 nucleotides match TRBD2. V lost 4 bases, J lost 2 bases, and 5 bases stayed unmatched. CDR3 length: 15 amino acids. The germline gives CDR1 SGHRS, CDR2 YFSETQ. The CDR3 bases are TGCGCCAGCAGCGAAGGGACTAGCGGCGCCTACGAGCAGTACTTC. Its protein is CASSEGTSGAYEQYF.

The CDR3 coding sequence is TGTGCCAGCAGCCCTGGGACAGGGGGGGGAAACACCATATATTTT. Its translation: CASSPGTGGGNTIYF. The chain employs TRBV5-4 and TRBJ1-3; 11 nucleotides agree with TRBD1. Germline CDR1 and CDR2: SGHNT and YYREEE (reference sequence). V lost 4 bases and J lost 4; bases outside the gene matches: 4. There are 15 residues in the CDR3.

The chain combines TRBV19 with TRBJ2-1; the match to TRBD2 covers 9 bases. The V segment lost 7 bases and the J segment 9 bases; nucleotides outside the gene matches: 13. Germline lookup yields CDR1 LNHDA and CDR2 SQIVND (reference sequence). This CDR3 has 15 amino acids. The CDR3 spells CASTPLAGGNGEQFF. The CDR3 nucleotides are TGTGCCAGTACCCCGTTGGCGGGGGGGAACGGTGAGCAGTTCTTC.

The chain is built from TRBV5-5 and TRBJ2-5; D call uncertain. The V end lost 1 base, the J end lost 1 base, and 5 bases lay between the germline ends. Germline loops: CDR1 SGHKS, CDR2 YYEKEE (reference sequence). The CDR3 is 13 residues long. The CDR3 sequence: CASSLPSQETQYF. In DNA form, the CDR3 reads TGTGCCAGCAGCTTGCCTAGCCAAGAGACCCAGTACTTC. Together with reference TRBV5-5 and TRBJ2-5, the CDR3 gives the full variable domain: DAGVTQSPTHLIKTRGQQVTLRCSPISGHKSVSWYQQVLGQGPQFIFQYYEKEERGRGNFPDRFSARQFPNYSSELNVNALLLGDSALYLCASSLPSQETQYFGPGTRLLVL.

A note on this clone: The junction departs from the called germline gene at one end, perhaps through a read error. The gene calls are TRBV6-5 and TRBJ2-1; a weak D match, TRBD2 (5 bases). Germline loops: CDR1 MNHEY, CDR2 SVGAGI. The CDR3 has 14 amino acids. CDR3 nucleotide sequence: TGTGCCAGCAGTGACTCCGGGATCTACAATGAGCAGTTCTTC. Its translation is CASSDSGIYNEQFF.

The table lists this clone with a count of one. V is TRBV6-5 and J is TRBJ1-2; D perhaps matches TRBD1 (6 bases). The germline V gene encodes CDR1 MNHEY and CDR2 SVGAGI. V lost 6 bases to trimming and J lost 5 bases, with 16 bases between them. The CDR3 is made up of 14 amino acids. This CDR3 is CASSAGGPPYGYTF. The CDR3 nucleotides read TGTGCCAGCAGCGCGGGGGGCCCCCCGTATGGCTACACCTTC.

The chain links TRBV2 to TRBJ1-5; a weak D match, TRBD1 (5 bases). CDR1 and CDR2 (germline): SNHLY, FYNNEI. This CDR3 comprises 17 residues. V was pared by 5 bases and J by 0 bases, with 17 bases between. The CDR3 here is CASSSEMGQGSNQPQHF. CDR3 nucleotide sequence: TGTGCCAGCAGTAGTGAGATGGGGCAGGGTAGCAATCAGCCCCAGCATTTT.

The chain combines TRBV11-2 with TRBJ1-2; tentative D call: TRBD1 (5 bases). The germline V gene has CDR1 SGHAT and CDR2 FQNNGV. V shed 3 bases and J shed 6 bases, with 14 bases lying between them. The CDR3 is 14 amino acids. The CDR3 nucleotides are TGTGCCAGCAGCTTTTGGGGGGGTTATGATGGCTACACCTTC. Its translation is CASSFWGGYDGYTF.

The genes are TRBV30 and TRBJ2-4; 12 bases are a match to TRBD2. Looked up from germline, CDR1 is GTSNPN and CDR2 is SVGIG (reference sequence). Trimming at V came to 4 bases and at J to 9 bases, leaving 10 bases not matched to a gene. This CDR3 has 15 residues. This CDR3 reads CAWTRTSGAAGIQYF. The CDR3 DNA sequence: TGTGCCTGGACCCGGACTAGCGGGGCCGCTGGCATTCAGTACTTC.

The chain is built from TRBV7-2 and TRBJ2-1, with 10 nucleotides matching TRBD1. Germline V gene lookup returns CDR1 SGHTA and CDR2 FQGNSA. V trimming: 4 bases; J trimming: 1 base; junction bases outside the gene matches: 1. The CDR3 covers 15 residues. Here the CDR3 DNA reads TGTGCCAGCAGCTGGACAGGGGGTTCCTACAATGAGCAGTTCTTC. Translation: CASSWTGGSYNEQFF.

This clone was observed a handful of times. The rearrangement joins TRBV3-1 (or the pseudogene TRBV3-2) to TRBJ2-2, with TRBD2 matching 13 bases. The CDR3 runs to 19 residues. J was trimmed by 1 base and V by 0 bases; bases with no gene match: 5. CDR1 LGHDT and CDR2 YNNKEL come from the germline V gene (reference sequence). CDR3 DNA sequence: TGTGCCAGCAGCCAAGATCGGGGACTAGCGGGGCGGAACACCGGGGAGCTGTTTTTT. Encoded protein: CASSQDRGLAGRNTGELFF.

The rearrangement joins TRBV19 to TRBJ1-2; a possible D gene is TRBD1 (6 bases). The V and J ends lost 6 bases and 0 bases respectively, with 11 bases between them. The germline CDR1 and CDR2 sequences are LNHDA and SQIVND (reference sequence). The CDR3 has 14 residues. CDR3 DNA sequence: TGTGCCAGTAGATCCGACAGGTCTAACTATGGCTACACCTTC. Residues: CASRSDRSNYGYTF.

This clone came up once. J is TRBJ2-1 and V is TRBV6-2 or TRBV6-3; D not certain. The CDR3 has 17 amino acids. V lost 7 bases to trimming and J lost 0 bases, with 19 bases between them. Germline values: CDR1 MNHEY, CDR2 SVGEGT. The CDR3 loop reads CASTPGRGHGSYNEQFF. The CDR3 DNA is TGTGCCAGCACCCCTGGCCGCGGCCATGGCTCCTACAATGAGCAGTTCTTC.

The chain couples TRBV24-1 to TRBJ2-3; 10 nucleotides agree with TRBD1. This CDR3 has 17 residues. The V and J ends lost 4 bases and 8 bases, in that order; junction bases with no gene match: 14. Germline assignment: CDR1 KGHDR and CDR2 SFDVKD. CDR3 sequence (DNA): TGTGCCACCAGTGAGAGACCCGCTGGGACAGGGGAGAGTACGCAGTATTTT. The encoded protein is CATSERPAGTGESTQYF.

This sequence joins TRBV6-2 or TRBV6-3 and TRBJ2-7, with a weak D call TRBD1 (5 bases). From germline, CDR1 is MNHEY and CDR2 SVGEGT. V dropped 2 bases and J dropped 4 bases, with 9 bases sitting between them. The CDR3 is 13 amino acids. The CDR3 region has the DNA TGTGCCAGCAGTTACGCCGACAGATACGAGCAGTACTTC. This sequence encodes CASSYADRYEQYF.

The chain uses TRBV7-2 and TRBJ1-1; maybe TRBD1 (6 bases). V was pared by 4 bases and J by 3 bases, with 12 bases between. Germline V gene data show CDR1 as SGHTA and CDR2 as FQGNSA. The CDR3 spans 14 residues. The chain's CDR3 is CASSSRTVDTEAFF. The CDR3 DNA reads as TGTGCCAGCAGCTCGAGGACAGTCGACACTGAAGCTTTCTTT.

Turning to this clone: This same CDR3 is encoded by further DNA sequences in the sample. The chain combines TRBV11-3 with TRBJ2-5, with 8 positions matching TRBD1. V shed 5 bases, J shed 4 bases, and the junction held 6 bases outside the gene matches. The CDR3 consists of 14 residues. CDR1 and CDR2 (germline): SGHNT, YENEEA. CDR3 coding DNA: TGTGCCAGCAGCCCAGGACAGGGACGAGAGACCCAGTACTTC. Residues: CASSPGQGRETQYF.

This chain joins TRBV6-5 and TRBJ2-3; 12 positions agree with TRBD2. CDR3 size: 14 residues. V was pared by 6 bases and J by 7 bases, with 5 bases of the junction left unmatched. Per germline, CDR1 MNHEY and CDR2 SVGAGI. CDR3 bases: TGTGCCAGCAGCATCGGGACTAGCGGGCATACGCAGTATTTT. Its translation is CASSIGTSGHTQYF.

CDR3 in amino acids: CASSKEDRLNTEAFF. For the CDR3, the DNA is TGTGCCAGCAGCAAAGAGGACAGGTTGAACACTGAAGCTTTCTTT. The V call is TRBV21-1, the J call TRBJ1-1; the table's D call, TRBD1, was not checked against the DNA. TRBV21-1 is noted as a pseudogene. The CDR3 totals 15 residues.

The CDR3 sequence: CAIPGTGGINEQFF. The CDR3 region has the DNA TGTGCCATCCCGGGGACAGGGGGCATAAATGAGCAGTTCTTC. The chain couples TRBV10-3 to TRBJ2-1; 12 bases are a match to TRBD1. CDR3 size: 14 residues. Trimming removed 8 bases from V and 7 bases from J; junction bases left unmatched: 6. Germline loops: CDR1 ENHRY, CDR2 SYGVKD.

This chain connects TRBV18 to TRBJ1-1, with TRBD1 as a possible D gene (5 bases). CDR3 size: 13 residues. CDR1 is KGHSH and CDR2 is LQKENI in the germline V gene. V lost 3 bases, J lost 8 bases, and 13 bases lay in between. This CDR3 reads CASSPQSDREAFF. CDR3 nucleotide sequence: TGTGCCAGCTCACCCCAATCCGACAGAGAAGCTTTCTTT.

This clone was recorded only once. This chain connects TRBV28 to TRBJ1-5, with D hard to call. The CDR3 covers 12 residues. With 5 bases removed from V and 6 bases from J, the gap between germline ends came to 8 bases. Germline V gene lookup returns CDR1 MDHEN and CDR2 SYDVKM. The DNA of the CDR3 is TGTGCCAGCAGTGGCAGCGGTCAGCCCCAGCATTTT. This encodes CASSGSGQPQHF.